These 11 T cell receptor beta chains were all obtained from the same sample, sequenced in a study of T cell responses to AZD1222 COVID-19 vaccine. Clones were read by immunoSEQ multiplex PCR, and TCRdb kept only the in-frame ones, dropping some. The top ten clones hold more than 8% of a sample with some 80,000 clones, around 89% of them seen once. This sample comprised peripheral blood, obtained 28 days after the second dose of the MenACWY control vaccine. The receptors derive from an adult who received the MenACWY meningococcal vaccine as a control.

V gene TRBV6-5 combines with J gene TRBJ2-2; D is possibly TRBD2 (6 bases). From germline, CDR1 is MNHEY and CDR2 SVGAGI. The CDR3 is 14 residues long. Trimming cost V 7 bases and J 5 bases, with 14 bases left between them. The CDR3 is CASMVEGGTGELFF. CDR3 DNA sequence: TGTGCCAGCATGGTGGAGGGAGGTACCGGGGAGCTGTTTTTT.

The genes are TRBV19 and TRBJ2-7, with D unclear. The CDR3 extends over 15 amino acids. Germline loops: CDR1 LNHDA, CDR2 SQIVND (reference sequence). V was cut by 0 bases and J by 2 bases, with 11 bases left in between. In nucleotides, the CDR3 is TGTGCCAGTAGTATAGATCCGGCAGGAGCCTACGAGCAGTACTTC. Amino acids: CASSIDPAGAYEQYF.

The chain is built from TRBV7-8 and TRBJ1-5; 10 bases are shared with TRBD1. The trim removed 4 bases at V and 3 bases at J, leaving 3 bases unmatched. This CDR3 has 15 amino acids. In germline, CDR1 is SGHVS, CDR2 FQNEAQ. Here the CDR3 DNA reads TGTGCCAGCAGCTCCGGGACAGGGGCCAATCAGCCCCAGCATTTT. Its protein product is CASSSGTGANQPQHF.

The chain couples TRBV7-3 to TRBJ2-3, with a weak D call TRBD2 (5 bases). The CDR3 extends over 14 amino acids. Germline-derived CDR1 and CDR2 are SGHTA and FQGTGA. V was shortened by 3 bases and J by 2 bases, with 9 bases between the two germline ends. As DNA, the CDR3 is TGTGCCAGCAGCTTGACGGGGTCCACAGATACGCAGTATTTT. This sequence encodes CASSLTGSTDTQYF.

J is TRBJ2-1 and V is TRBV28, with D perhaps TRBD1 or TRBD2 (6 bases each). This CDR3 is 15 amino acids long. V lost 5 bases and J lost 10, with 21 bases in between. Germline CDR1 MDHEN, CDR2 SYDVKM. CDR3: CASSPGGARAGEQFF. In DNA, the CDR3 is TGTGCCAGCAGTCCCGGGGGCGCCCGAGCAGGCGAGCAGTTCTTC.

In its sample, this clone was seen once. The chain recombines TRBV19 with TRBJ1-6; possibly TRBD1 for D (5 bases). The length of the CDR3 is 12 residues. Germline V gives CDR1 LNHDA, CDR2 SQIVND (reference sequence). Deletions cut 10 bases from V and 5 bases from J, with 9 bases between. This CDR3 is CATQGNNSPLHF. The CDR3 coding sequence is TGTGCCACTCAGGGCAATAATTCACCCCTCCACTTT.

This clone was seen only once. The gene calls are TRBV6-4 and TRBJ2-5, with TRBD2 as a possible D gene (6 bases). The CDR3 has 15 amino acids. Germline CDR1 reads MRHNA; CDR2 reads SNTAGT. V gave up 6 bases and J gave up 3 bases, with 17 bases separating them. The CDR3 DNA is TGTGCCAGCAGCCTCAATTGGGACTCCAAAGAGACCCAGTACTTC. Translation: CASSLNWDSKETQYF.

The chain carries TRBV9 and TRBJ2-3, with TRBD2 as a possible D gene (5 bases). Germline loops: CDR1 SGDLS, CDR2 YYNGEE. CDR3 length: 12 amino acids. V was pared by 1 base and J by 6 bases, with 6 bases between. The CDR3: CASSVREDTQYF. The CDR3 DNA reads as TGTGCCAGCAGCGTAAGGGAGGATACGCAGTATTTT.

The rearrangement joins TRBV5-6 to TRBJ1-1; D may be TRBD1 (6 bases). Germline loops: CDR1 SGHDT, CDR2 YYEEEE. CDR3 size: 14 residues. The ends were cut back, 3 bases at V and 1 base at J, with 10 bases in the middle. The CDR3: CASSYDRRNTEAFF. The CDR3 DNA sequence: TGTGCCAGCAGCTATGACAGGCGGAACACTGAAGCTTTCTTT.

The chain links TRBV18 to TRBJ1-5; 8 nucleotides align to TRBD1. The CDR3 length is 15 residues. After removal of 5 bases from V and 5 bases from J, the junction contained 8 bases not matched to a gene. In germline, CDR1 is KGHSH, CDR2 LQKENI. This CDR3 is CASSSTGGRDQPQHF. CDR3 bases: TGTGCCAGCTCATCAACAGGGGGACGGGATCAGCCCCAGCATTTT.

The CDR3 region is CAWIRQGPEAFF. The CDR3 bases are TGTGCCTGGATAAGGCAGGGGCCTGAAGCTTTCTTT. The chain links TRBV30 to TRBJ1-1; possibly TRBD1 for D (6 bases). Germline V CDR1 and CDR2: GTSNPN, SVGIG (reference sequence). There are 12 residues in the CDR3. Trimming shortened V by 4 bases and J by 6 bases, and 12 bases separated the two germline ends.